Listed here are 26 T cell receptor beta chains from one sample, sequenced in a study of blood T cell repertoires in COVID-19. Measured with immunoSEQ multiplex PCR; TCRdb has only the in-frame clones, and not every one. The sample lists over 45,000 clones, 82% seen once, with roughly 7.3% in the top ten. The sequenced sample consisted of peripheral blood. The receptor set was obtained from a man aged 35 to 55 with acute or convalescent COVID-19.

This chain uses TRBV3-1 (or the pseudogene TRBV3-2) with TRBJ1-1; D uncertain. CDR1 is LGHDT and CDR2 is YNNKEL in the germline V gene (reference sequence). The CDR3 covers 12 residues. Trimming pared 0 bases from V and 9 bases from J, leaving 8 bases between. The CDR3: CASSQEGRQAFF. DNA for the CDR3: TGTGCCAGCAGCCAAGAGGGCAGACAAGCTTTCTTT.

The chain uses TRBV7-6 and TRBJ2-1; TRBD2 matches at 11 bases. Trimming cost V 1 base and J 4 bases; bases outside gene matches: 6. Germline V gives CDR1 SGHVS, CDR2 FNYEAQ. The CDR3 length is 17 residues. CDR3 amino acids: CASSLVSGGGGYNEQFF. The CDR3 nucleotides read TGTGCCAGCAGCTTAGTTAGCGGGGGGGGTGGATACAATGAGCAGTTCTTC.

The V call is TRBV10-3, the J call TRBJ2-7, with TRBD1 matching 10 bases. This CDR3 is 16 amino acids long. V lost 6 bases and J lost 1; bases outside the gene matches: 9. Looked up from germline, CDR1 is ENHRY and CDR2 is SYGVKD. This CDR3 is CAIRAWGQGSSYEQYF. The CDR3 DNA sequence: TGTGCCATCAGGGCCTGGGGACAGGGGTCTTCCTACGAGCAGTACTTC.

The chain carries TRBV11-3 and TRBJ2-3, with 8 nucleotides matching TRBD1. V lost 4 bases to trimming and J lost 1 base; unmatched junction nucleotides: 1. The CDR3 totals 14 residues. The germline gives CDR1 SGHNT, CDR2 YENEEA. CDR3 in DNA: TGTGCCAGCAGCTCGGGACAGGGCACAGATACGCAGTATTTT. It codes for CASSSGQGTDTQYF.

This clone appeared a few times. The V and J genes are TRBV2 and TRBJ1-2; TRBD1 is a possible D gene (5 bases). The CDR3 totals 14 residues. Trimming took 6 bases from V and 1 from J, leaving 12 bases between them. CDR1 SNHLY and CDR2 FYNNEI come from the germline V gene. The CDR3 bases are TGTGCCAGCAGAAGGGGAGGGTTTAACTATGGCTACACCTTC. It translates to CASRRGGFNYGYTF.

This clone was seen a few times. CDR3 amino acids: CASSRSRAGNSPLHF. The DNA for the CDR3 is TGTGCCAGCAGTAGGTCTCGAGCGGGTAATTCACCCCTCCACTTT. The rearrangement joins TRBV6-6 to TRBJ1-6, with no clear D. The CDR3 totals 15 residues. CDR1 is MNHNY, CDR2 SVGAGI, per germline (reference sequence). Trimming left V 5 bases short and J 6 bases short, with 14 bases between.

The chain has TRBV5-6 and TRBJ1-3; D ambiguous. Trimming pared 0 bases from V and 2 bases from J, leaving 6 bases between. The CDR3 has 14 amino acids. The germline V gene encodes CDR1 SGHDT and CDR2 YYEEEE. This CDR3 is CASSLGGAGNTIYF. The CDR3 nucleotides are TGTGCCAGCAGCTTGGGCGGGGCTGGAAACACCATATATTTT. The complete variable domain, with remaining parts taken from reference TRBV5-6 and TRBJ1-3, reads DAGVTQSPTHLIKTRGQQVTLRCSPKSGHDTVSWYQQALGQGPQFIFQYYEEEERQRGNFPDRFSGHQFPNYSSELNVNALLLGDSALYLCASSLGGAGNTIYFGEGSWLTVV.

This clone has a handful of counts. V gene TRBV5-1 combines with J gene TRBJ2-7, with a possible D match to TRBD1 (6 bases). The germline CDR1 and CDR2 sequences are SGHRS and YFSETQ. This CDR3 region has 15 residues. The V end lost 6 bases, the J end lost 5 bases, and 21 bases lay between the germline ends. The CDR3 reads CASTTLNGQTNEQYF. The CDR3 bases are TGCGCCAGCACTACCCTTAATGGACAGACAAACGAGCAGTACTTC.

J is TRBJ1-3 and V is TRBV5-6; D gene unclear. This CDR3 region has 14 residues. Germline V CDR1 and CDR2: SGHDT, YYEEEE. The V and J ends lost 1 base and 3 bases respectively, with 8 bases between them. This CDR3 reads CASSLRGIGNTIYF. CDR3 in DNA: TGTGCCAGCAGCTTGCGCGGGATTGGAAACACCATATATTTT. The whole variable domain, remainder taken from reference TRBV5-6 and TRBJ1-3, is DAGVTQSPTHLIKTRGQQVTLRCSPKSGHDTVSWYQQALGQGPQFIFQYYEEEERQRGNFPDRFSGHQFPNYSSELNVNALLLGDSALYLCASSLRGIGNTIYFGEGSWLTVV.

The CDR3 region has the DNA TGTGCCAGCAAGGAGGGGTTAGGGTCACCCCTCCACTTT. The encoded protein is CASKEGLGSPLHF. V gene TRBV25-1 combines with J gene TRBJ1-6; TRBD1 is a possible D gene (5 bases). Germline V CDR1 and CDR2: MGHDK, SYGVNS. Trimming cost V 7 bases and J 10 bases, with 14 bases left between them. The CDR3 is 13 residues long.

The chain carries TRBV6-2 or TRBV6-3 and TRBJ1-5, with 7 positions matching TRBD1. The J segment lost 9 bases and the V segment lost 2 bases, leaving 4 bases of the junction unmatched. Looked up from germline, CDR1 is MNHEY and CDR2 is SVGEGT. CDR3 length: 13 residues. Here the CDR3 reads CASSYGTVVPQHF. The CDR3, as DNA: TGTGCCAGCAGTTACGGGACAGTTGTGCCCCAGCATTTT.

This chain links TRBV18 with TRBJ2-3; TRBD2 aligns across 10 bases. Per germline, CDR1 KGHSH and CDR2 LQKENI. The CDR3 covers 15 residues. Unmatched junction bases numbered 7, after V lost 6 bases and J lost 4 bases. The CDR3 loop is CASSRGTSVSDTQYF. CDR3 DNA sequence: TGTGCCAGCTCCAGGGGGACTAGCGTATCAGATACGCAGTATTTT.

The chain carries TRBV24-1 and TRBJ2-5, with TRBD1 matching over 9 bases. J was trimmed by 0 bases and V by 4 bases; bases with no gene match: 5. CDR1 and CDR2 from the germline V gene are KGHDR and SFDVKD. The CDR3 has 16 residues. This CDR3 reads CATSDHRDRDQETQYF. The CDR3 DNA reads TGTGCCACCAGTGACCACCGGGACAGGGACCAAGAGACCCAGTACTTC.

J is TRBJ1-3 and V is TRBV6-4; D unclear. Germline V gene data show CDR1 as MRHNA and CDR2 as SNTAGT. The V end lost 6 bases, the J end lost 0 bases, and 12 bases lay between the germline ends. CDR3 length: 15 residues. The CDR3 spells CASSMEAGSGNTIYF. CDR3 nucleotide sequence: TGTGCCAGCAGCATGGAGGCAGGCTCTGGAAACACCATATATTTT.

The chain combines TRBV29-1 with TRBJ2-1; D possibly corresponds to TRBD1 (7 bases). The CDR3 extends over 14 amino acids. The germline V and J ends were trimmed by 4 bases and 9 bases, with 19 bases remaining between them. CDR1 and CDR2 from the germline V gene are SQVTM and ANQGSEA. Here the CDR3 DNA reads TGCAGCGTTGGACAGGGAGGTCTTTCGGGTGAGCAGTTCTTC. As protein: CSVGQGGLSGEQFF.

In DNA, the CDR3 is TGTGCCAGCAGTTTATTTGGGACAGCAAAATATGGCTACACCTTC. Protein sequence: CASSLFGTAKYGYTF. The V call is TRBV28, the J call TRBJ1-2; the match to TRBD1 covers 7 bases. The CDR3 contains 15 residues. Per the germline V gene, CDR1 is MDHEN and CDR2 is SYDVKM. J lost 5 bases, V lost 1 base, and 7 bases had no gene match.

The V and J genes are TRBV5-4 and TRBJ2-7, with D maybe TRBD2 (5 bases). Deletions cut 4 bases from V and 0 bases from J, with 11 bases between. The CDR3 length is 14 residues. Germline CDR1 reads SGHNT; CDR2 reads YYREEE (reference sequence). Here the CDR3 reads CASSRAGLSYEQYF. The CDR3 DNA is TGTGCCAGCAGCCGGGCGGGTCTCTCCTACGAGCAGTACTTC.

This clone occurred a few times. V usage is TRBV7-2 and J usage is TRBJ1-6; 7 positions match TRBD1. The CDR3 sequence is 15 residues long. V was clipped by 1 base and J by 5 bases; unmatched bases: 2. Germline V gene lookup returns CDR1 SGHTA and CDR2 FQGNSA. In DNA form, the CDR3 reads TGTGCCAGCAGCTTAGGTGACAGGGATAATTCACCCCTCCACTTT. Translation gives CASSLGDRDNSPLHF.

The gene calls are TRBV7-9 and TRBJ1-2, with 8 positions matching TRBD1. The J segment lost 7 bases and the V segment lost 1 base, leaving 2 bases of the junction unmatched. The CDR3 spans 13 residues. From germline, CDR1 is SEHNR and CDR2 FQNEAQ (reference sequence). The CDR3 sequence is CASSLVQGVGYTF. CDR3 nucleotides: TGTGCCAGCAGCTTAGTACAGGGGGTTGGCTACACCTTC. Full variable domain (outside the CDR3, taken from reference TRBV7-9 and TRBJ1-2): DTGVSQNPRHKITKRGQNVTFRCDPISEHNRLYWYRQTLGQGPEFLTYFQNEAQLEKSRLLSDRFSAERPKGSFSTLEIQRTEQGDSAMYLCASSLVQGVGYTFGSGTRLTVV.

The chain has TRBV2 and TRBJ1-5, with D possibly TRBD1 on 6 matching bases. The CDR3 runs 12 residues. V gave up 5 bases and J gave up 6 bases, with 8 bases separating them. The germline V gene has CDR1 SNHLY and CDR2 FYNNEI. The CDR3 DNA follows: TGTGCCAGCAGTTTACAGGGTCAGCCCCAGCATTTT. Translated: CASSLQGQPQHF.

This clone has a single count. The chain links TRBV11-1 to TRBJ1-5; weak D call: TRBD1 (6 bases). The CDR3 is 15 amino acids. The germline V gene encodes CDR1 SGHAT and CDR2 FQDESV (reference sequence). V was shortened by 1 base and J by 0 bases, with 7 bases between the two germline ends. DNA for the CDR3: TGTGCCAGCAGCTTAGGGACAGCTAGCAATCAGCCCCAGCATTTT. Its translation: CASSLGTASNQPQHF.

This clone appeared a few times. The chain uses TRBV11-2 and TRBJ2-1; 10 bases are shared with TRBD2. The germline V gene encodes CDR1 SGHAT and CDR2 FQNNGV. The V segment lost 5 bases and the J segment 6 bases; nucleotides outside the gene matches: 4. The CDR3 length is 14 residues. CDR3 nucleotides: TGTGCCAGCAGCCCGGGACTAGCGAGCAATGAGCAGTTCTTC. Residues: CASSPGLASNEQFF.

V usage is TRBV4-3 and J usage is TRBJ1-2; tentative D call: TRBD1 (5 bases). V shed 0 bases and J shed 2 bases, with 13 bases lying between them. CDR3 length equals 16 residues. Germline V CDR1 and CDR2: LGHNA, YSLEER. CDR3 nucleotides: TGCGCCAGCAGCCAAGATTTCGGGACTATCAACTATGGCTACACCTTC. Translation gives CASSQDFGTINYGYTF.

V is TRBV7-9 and J is TRBJ2-3, with 7 bases fitting TRBD1. V lost 4 bases, J lost 2 bases, and 6 bases stayed unmatched. This CDR3 spans 15 amino acids. Germline lookup yields CDR1 SEHNR and CDR2 FQNEAQ (reference sequence). The DNA for the CDR3 is TGTGCCAGCAGCTACACAGGGGCTGACACAGATACGCAGTATTTT. This translates into CASSYTGADTDTQYF.

The rearrangement links TRBV10-3 to TRBJ1-5, with 8 bases lining up with TRBD1. The CDR3 consists of 14 residues. From germline, CDR1 is ENHRY and CDR2 SYGVKD. V dropped 4 bases and J dropped 8; count of bases not matched to a gene: 7. The CDR3, as DNA: TGTGCCATCAGTGTTACAGGGGGGGAAGAGCCCCAGCATTTT. Translation gives CAISVTGGEEPQHF.

This chain connects TRBV7-2 to TRBJ1-6; D is unresolved. Germline V gene lookup returns CDR1 SGHTA and CDR2 FQGNSA. Trimming stripped 4 bases from V and 11 bases from J, with 12 bases between. This CDR3 contains 13 residues. CDR3 sequence: CASSYLTPAPLHF. The CDR3 nucleotides are TGTGCCAGCAGCTATCTGACTCCGGCACCCCTCCACTTT.